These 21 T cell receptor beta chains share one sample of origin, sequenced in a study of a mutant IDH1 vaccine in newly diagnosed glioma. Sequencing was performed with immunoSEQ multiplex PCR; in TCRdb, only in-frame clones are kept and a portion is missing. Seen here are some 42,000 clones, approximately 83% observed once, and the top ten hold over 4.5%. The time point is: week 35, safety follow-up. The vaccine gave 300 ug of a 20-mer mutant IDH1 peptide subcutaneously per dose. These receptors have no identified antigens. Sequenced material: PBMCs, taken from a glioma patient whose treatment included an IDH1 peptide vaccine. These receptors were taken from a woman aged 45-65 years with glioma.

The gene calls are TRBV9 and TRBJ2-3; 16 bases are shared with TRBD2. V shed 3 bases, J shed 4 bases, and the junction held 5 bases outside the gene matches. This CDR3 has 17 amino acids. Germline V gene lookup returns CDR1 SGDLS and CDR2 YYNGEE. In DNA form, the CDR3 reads TGTGCCAGCAGCGGGGGGACTAGCGGGGGGGCCTCAGATACGCAGTATTTT. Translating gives CASSGGTSGGASDTQYF. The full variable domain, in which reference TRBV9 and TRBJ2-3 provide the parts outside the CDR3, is DSGVTQTPKHLITATGQRVTLRCSPRSGDLSVYWYQQSLDQGLQFLIQYYNGEERAKGNILERFSAQQFPDLHSELNLSSLELGDSALYFCASSGGTSGGASDTQYFGPGTRLTVL.

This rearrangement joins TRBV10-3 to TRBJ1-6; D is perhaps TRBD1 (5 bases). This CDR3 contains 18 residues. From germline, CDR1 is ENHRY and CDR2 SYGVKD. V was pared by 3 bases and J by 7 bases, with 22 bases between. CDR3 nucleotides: TGTGCCATCAGTGATATTAGGGATTATGGGGGGTCCAATTCACCCCTCCACTTT. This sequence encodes CAISDIRDYGGSNSPLHF.

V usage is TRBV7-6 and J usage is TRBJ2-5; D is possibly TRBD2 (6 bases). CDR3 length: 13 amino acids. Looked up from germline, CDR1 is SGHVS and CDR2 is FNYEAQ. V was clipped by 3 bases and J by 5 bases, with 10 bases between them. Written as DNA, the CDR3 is TGTGCCAGCAGCTTCCAGGAGGGGGAGACCCAGTACTTC. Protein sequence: CASSFQEGETQYF.

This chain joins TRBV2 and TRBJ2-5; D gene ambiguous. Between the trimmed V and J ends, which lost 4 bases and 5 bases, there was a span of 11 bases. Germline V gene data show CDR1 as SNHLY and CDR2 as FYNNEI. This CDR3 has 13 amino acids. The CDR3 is CASSVLNRETQYF. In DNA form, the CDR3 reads TGTGCCAGCAGTGTTTTGAATAGGGAGACCCAGTACTTC.

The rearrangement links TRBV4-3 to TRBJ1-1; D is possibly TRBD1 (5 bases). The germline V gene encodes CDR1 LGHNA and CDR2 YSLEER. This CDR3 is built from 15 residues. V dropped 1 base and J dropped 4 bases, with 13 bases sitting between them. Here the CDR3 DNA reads TGCGCCAGCAGCCAAGGTGGGCGGGGGGGCACTGAAGCTTTCTTT. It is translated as CASSQGGRGGTEAFF.

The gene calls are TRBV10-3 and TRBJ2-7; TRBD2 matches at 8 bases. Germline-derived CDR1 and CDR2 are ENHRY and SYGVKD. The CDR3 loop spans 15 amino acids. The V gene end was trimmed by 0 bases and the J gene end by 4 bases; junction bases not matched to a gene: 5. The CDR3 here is CAISESAGGGYEQYF. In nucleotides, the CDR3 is TGTGCCATCAGTGAGTCGGCGGGGGGAGGGTACGAGCAGTACTTC.

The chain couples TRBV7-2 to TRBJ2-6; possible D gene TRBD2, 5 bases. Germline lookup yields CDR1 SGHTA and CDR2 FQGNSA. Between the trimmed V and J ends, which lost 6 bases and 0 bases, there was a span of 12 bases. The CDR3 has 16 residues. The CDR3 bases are TGTGCCAGCAGTTTGACTGGAGGCTCTGGGGCCAACGTCCTGACTTTC. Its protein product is CASSLTGGSGANVLTF.

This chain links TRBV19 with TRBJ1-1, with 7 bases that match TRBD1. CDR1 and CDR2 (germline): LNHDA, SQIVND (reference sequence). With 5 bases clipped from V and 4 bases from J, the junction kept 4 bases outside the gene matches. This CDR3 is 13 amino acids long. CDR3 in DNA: TGTGCCAGTAGTTTTAACAGGGGCACTGAAGCTTTCTTT. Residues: CASSFNRGTEAFF. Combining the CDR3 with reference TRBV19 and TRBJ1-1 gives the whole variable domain DGGITQSPKYLFRKEGQNVTLSCEQNLNHDAMYWYRQDPGQGLRLIYYSQIVNDFQKGDIAEGYSVSREKKESFPLTVTSAQKNPTAFYLCASSFNRGTEAFFGQGTRLTVV.

CDR3 bases: TGCGCCAGCAGCTCCGGGACTAGGGACAGCGAGCAGTACTTC. Protein: CASSSGTRDSEQYF. The V call is TRBV5-1, the J call TRBJ2-7; tentatively, D is TRBD2 (8 bases). This CDR3 comprises 14 residues. CDR1 SGHRS and CDR2 YFSETQ come from the germline V gene. Trimming shortened V by 3 bases and J by 6 bases, and 16 bases separated the two germline ends.

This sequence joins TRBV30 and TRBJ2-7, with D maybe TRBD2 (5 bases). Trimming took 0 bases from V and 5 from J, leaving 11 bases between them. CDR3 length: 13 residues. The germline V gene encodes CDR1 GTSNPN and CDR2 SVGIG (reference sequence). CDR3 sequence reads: CAWSVRGWHEQYF. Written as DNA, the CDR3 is TGTGCCTGGAGTGTCCGGGGTTGGCACGAGCAGTACTTC.

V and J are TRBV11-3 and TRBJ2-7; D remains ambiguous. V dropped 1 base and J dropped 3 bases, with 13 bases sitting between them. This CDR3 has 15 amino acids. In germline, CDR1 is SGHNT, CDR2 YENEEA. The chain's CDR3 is CASSLARVHVYEQYF. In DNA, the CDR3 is TGTGCCAGCAGCTTAGCTCGGGTACACGTCTACGAGCAGTACTTC. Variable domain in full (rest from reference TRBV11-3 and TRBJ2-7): EAGVVQSPRYKIIEKKQPVAFWCNPISGHNTLYWYLQNLGQGPELLIRYENEEAVDDSQLPKDRFSAERLKGVDSTLKIQPAELGDSAVYLCASSLARVHVYEQYFGPGTRLTVT.

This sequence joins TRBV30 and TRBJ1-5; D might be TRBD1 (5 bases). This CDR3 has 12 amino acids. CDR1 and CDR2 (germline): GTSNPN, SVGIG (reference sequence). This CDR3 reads CAGGREDQPQHF. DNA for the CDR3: TGTGCTGGGGGGAGGGAGGATCAGCCCCAGCATTTT.

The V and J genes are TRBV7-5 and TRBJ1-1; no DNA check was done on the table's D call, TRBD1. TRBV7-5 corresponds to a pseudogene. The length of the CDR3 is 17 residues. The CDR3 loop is CVRSLEGPRTMNTEAFF. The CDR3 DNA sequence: TGTGTCAGAAGCCTAGAAGGGCCTCGGACAATGAACACTGAAGCTTTCTTT.

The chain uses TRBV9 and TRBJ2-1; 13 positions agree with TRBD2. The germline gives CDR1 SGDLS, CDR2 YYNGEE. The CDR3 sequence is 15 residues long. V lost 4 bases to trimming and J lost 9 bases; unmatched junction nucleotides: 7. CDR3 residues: CASSPTSGGASEQFF. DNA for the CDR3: TGTGCCAGCAGCCCAACTAGCGGGGGGGCCTCTGAGCAGTTCTTC. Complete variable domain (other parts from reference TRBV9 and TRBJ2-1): DSGVTQTPKHLITATGQRVTLRCSPRSGDLSVYWYQQSLDQGLQFLIQYYNGEERAKGNILERFSAQQFPDLHSELNLSSLELGDSALYFCASSPTSGGASEQFFGPGTRLTVL.

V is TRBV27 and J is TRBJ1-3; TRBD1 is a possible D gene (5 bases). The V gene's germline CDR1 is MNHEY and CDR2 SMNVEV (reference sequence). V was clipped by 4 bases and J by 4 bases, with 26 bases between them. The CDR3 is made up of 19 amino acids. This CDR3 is CASSSLLLRDDLLGNTIYF. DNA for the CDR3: TGTGCCAGCAGTTCCCTGCTTCTGAGGGACGATCTATTGGGAAACACCATATATTTT.

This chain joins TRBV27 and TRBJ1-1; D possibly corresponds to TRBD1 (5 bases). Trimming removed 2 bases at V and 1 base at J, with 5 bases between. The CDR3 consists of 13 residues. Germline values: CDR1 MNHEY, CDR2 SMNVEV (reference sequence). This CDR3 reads CASSLDRNTEAFF. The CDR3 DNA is TGTGCCAGCAGTTTAGACAGGAACACTGAAGCTTTCTTT.

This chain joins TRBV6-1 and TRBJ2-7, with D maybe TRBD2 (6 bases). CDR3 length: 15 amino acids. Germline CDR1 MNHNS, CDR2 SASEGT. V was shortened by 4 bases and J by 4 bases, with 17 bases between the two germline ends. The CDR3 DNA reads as TGTGCCAGCAGTGGAAAAACCGGGACTGCATACGAGCAGTACTTC. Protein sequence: CASSGKTGTAYEQYF.

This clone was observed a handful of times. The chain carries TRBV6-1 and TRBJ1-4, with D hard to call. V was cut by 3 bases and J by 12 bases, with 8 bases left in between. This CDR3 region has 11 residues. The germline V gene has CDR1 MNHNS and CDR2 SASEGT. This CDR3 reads CASSEPYELFF. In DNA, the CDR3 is TGTGCCAGCAGTGAGCCATACGAACTGTTTTTT.

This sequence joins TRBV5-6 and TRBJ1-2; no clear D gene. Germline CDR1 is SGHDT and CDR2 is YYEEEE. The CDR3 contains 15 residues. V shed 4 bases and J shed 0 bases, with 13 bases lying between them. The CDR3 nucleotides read TGTGCCAGCAGCGAACAGCGATTAGCTAACTATGGCTACACCTTC. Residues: CASSEQRLANYGYTF.

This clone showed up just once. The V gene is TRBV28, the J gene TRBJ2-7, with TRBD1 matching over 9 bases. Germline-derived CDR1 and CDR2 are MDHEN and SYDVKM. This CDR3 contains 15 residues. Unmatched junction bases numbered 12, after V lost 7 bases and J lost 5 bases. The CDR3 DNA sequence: TGTGCCAGCACCGCAGGGGACAGGGAGGCGGACGAGCAGTACTTC. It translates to CASTAGDREADEQYF.

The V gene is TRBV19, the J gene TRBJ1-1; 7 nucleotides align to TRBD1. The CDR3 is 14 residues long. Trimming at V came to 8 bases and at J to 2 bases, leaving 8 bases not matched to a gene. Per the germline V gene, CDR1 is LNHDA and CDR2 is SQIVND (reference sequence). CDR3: CASSKTGVNTEAFF. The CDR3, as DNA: TGTGCCAGTTCAAAAACAGGGGTCAACACTGAAGCTTTCTTT.